This T cell receptor beta chain was identified in a study of beta chain features in type 1 diabetes. V gave up 6 bases and J gave up 4 bases, with 19 bases separating them. The CDR3 totals 15 residues. From germline, CDR1 is SQVTM and CDR2 ANQGSEA. The whole isolated RNA underwent reverse transcription, so sequencing captured expressed TCRB transcripts. The method was immunoSEQ multiplex PCR; TCRdb's version includes in-frame clones alone and lacks a portion of them. The sample contains under 450,000 clones, approximately 15% of which appear only once. Worth noting for this clone: Its antigen is not known.

Findings and caveats of the study: Compared with healthy donors, patients appeared to share more similar naive, central memory and regulatory TCRB repertoires.

The chain recombines TRBV29-1 with TRBJ2-1; D unresolved. The sequence came from a man aged 25-45 years in good health. Input material: naive CD4+ T cells from blood. CDR3 amino acids: CSVTPSEGRYNEQFF. CDR3 sequence (DNA): TGCAGCGTGACTCCGAGCGAAGGAAGATACAATGAGCAGTTCTTC.